This entry lists 28 T cell receptor beta chains sequenced from one sample in a study of tumor and adjacent non-tumor tissue in lung cancer. The library came from three nested PCR rounds adapted from ARM-PCR protocols. In TCRdb, the multiplex PCR reads were re-called with MiXCR into one record per CDR3 protein. The sample yields tens of thousands of distinct CDR3 sequences, 67% seen once. The template was RNA from unsorted bulk tissue. The sample was lung tumor tissue. These receptors came from a man between 60 and 75 years old with non-small cell lung cancer.

The rearrangement links TRBV10-3 to TRBJ1-5; the D is unclear. The ends were cut back, 11 bases at V and 8 bases at J, with 19 bases in the middle. Germline CDR1 ENHRY, CDR2 SYGVKD. The CDR3 runs to 13 residues. CDR3 nucleotides: TGTGCCGCCGGACGGAATAGCAGTGAGCCCCAGCATTTT. It encodes CAAGRNSSEPQHF.

In regard to this clonotype: A much larger clone differs from this one at a single base, so this may be a read error. V is TRBV6-1 and J is TRBJ2-3; TRBD2 matches at 12 bases. This CDR3 spans 17 amino acids. CDR1 is MNHNS and CDR2 is SASEGT in the germline V gene. Here the CDR3 DNA reads TGTGCCAGCAGCATTGCGGGGCTAGCGGGGGGGCAAGATAGGCAGTATTTT. Translation gives CASSIAGLAGGQDRQYF.

V is TRBV5-1 and J is TRBJ2-3; possibly TRBD2 for D (6 bases). CDR3 length: 17 amino acids. Germline values: CDR1 SGHRS, CDR2 YFSETQ. V dropped 4 bases and J dropped 0 bases, with 18 bases sitting between them. Written as DNA, the CDR3 is TGCGCCAGCAGCCGGGCCCCCTGGCGGGATAGCACAGATACGCAGTATTTT. Protein product: CASSRAPWRDSTDTQYF.

A word on this clonotype: A much larger clone sits a single nucleotide away, making a read error possible. The rearrangement links TRBV5-1 to TRBJ2-7, with D possibly being TRBD2 (5 bases). CDR3 length equals 15 residues. The ends were cut back, 4 bases at V and 5 bases at J, with 19 bases in the middle. The germline CDR1 and CDR2 sequences are SGHRS and YFSETQ. CDR3 protein: CASSHDIGETHEQYF. In DNA form, the CDR3 reads TGCGCCAGCAGCCATGACATCGGGGAAACCCACGAGCAGTACTTC.

Concerning this clonotype: At one end the junction does not follow the germline gene, possibly because of a read error. The chain combines TRBV6-1 with TRBJ1-5, with D unclear. The germline V gene has CDR1 MNHNS and CDR2 SASEGT. This CDR3 region has 13 residues. The CDR3 nucleotides are TGTGCCAGCACTGAAACCATCCCTCAGCCCCAGCATTTT. It translates to CASTETIPQPQHF.

Written as DNA, the CDR3 is TGCAGTGCTAGAGATATAGGGAACACAGATACGCAGTATTTT. Protein sequence: CSARDIGNTDTQYF. The chain employs TRBV20-1 and TRBJ2-3; no reliable D call. The CDR3 sequence is 14 residues long. The V end was cut by 0 bases, the J end by 2 bases, with 9 bases between. Germline lookup yields CDR1 DFQATT and CDR2 SNEGSKA (reference sequence).

Only one count was recorded for this clonotype. Its ends do not fully match the called genes, so a read error is possible. V gene TRBV11-2 combines with J gene TRBJ2-1; a possible D gene is TRBD1 (5 bases). The CDR3 has 15 amino acids. Germline CDR1 and CDR2: SGHAT and FQNNGV. The CDR3 protein is CASTLGQGSSLEQFF. CDR3 in DNA: TGTGCGAGCACCTTAGGGCAGGGTAGTTCCCTTGAGCAGTTCTTC.

J is TRBJ2-7 and V is TRBV25-1; tentative D call: TRBD1 (5 bases). CDR1 is MGHDK and CDR2 is SYGVNS in the germline V gene. CDR3 length: 14 residues. V was cut by 4 bases and J by 4 bases, with 14 bases left in between. The CDR3 sequence is CASSGQGRGYEQYF. CDR3 nucleotide sequence: TGTGCCAGCAGTGGGCAGGGAAGGGGATACGAGCAGTACTTC.

As for this clonotype: Mismatch with germline at one junction end may stem from a read error. The chain uses TRBV20-1 and TRBJ2-2; D is unresolved. Germline V lookup: CDR1 DFQATT, CDR2 SNEGSKA (reference sequence). This CDR3 region has 14 residues. The CDR3 DNA reads TGCAGTGCAGAAATCGGGCCCAACATCGGGGAGCTGTTTTTT. Translating gives CSAEIGPNIGELFF.

On this clonotype itself: A read error may be the cause here, since a much bigger clone is one base away. This chain connects TRBV12-3 or TRBV12-4 to TRBJ2-7; D possibly corresponds to TRBD2 (6 bases). This CDR3 has 21 residues. The CDR3 sequence: CASRLTPVVLLVGGPTYEQYF. The CDR3 region has the DNA TGTGCCAGCCGTTTGACTCCGGTGGTCCTTTTGGTGGGAGGACCAACCTACGAGCAGTACTTC.

This rearrangement joins TRBV24-1 to TRBJ2-5; D is possibly TRBD2 (7 bases). Germline loops: CDR1 KGHDR, CDR2 SFDVKD. The CDR3 contains 14 residues. V was cut by 10 bases and J by 5 bases, with 19 bases left in between. CDR3 loop: CATSGDTCAETQYF. The CDR3 nucleotides are TGTGCCACAAGCGGGGACACGTGTGCGGAGACCCAGTACTTC.

This clonotype was recorded a few times. CDR3 sequence (DNA): TGTGCCAGCAGACCGGGACTAGCGAGATCGACAACCTACACAGATACGCAGTATTTT. This encodes CASRPGLARSTTYTDTQYF. The rearrangement links TRBV28 to TRBJ2-3; 10 bases fit TRBD2. The CDR3 has 19 residues. Germline V gene lookup returns CDR1 MDHEN and CDR2 SYDVKM. V lost 6 bases and J lost 2; bases outside the gene matches: 17.

This clonotype was observed at least ten times. This chain links TRBV20-1 with TRBJ2-5; D is tentatively TRBD1 or TRBD2 (6 bases each). Between the trimmed V and J ends, which lost 0 bases and 5 bases, there was a span of 19 bases. Germline values: CDR1 DFQATT, CDR2 SNEGSKA (reference sequence). The CDR3 covers 16 residues. CDR3 DNA: TGCAGTGCTAGAGATTCCAGGAGGGGGGAGATGGAGACCCAGTACTTC. Protein product: CSARDSRRGEMETQYF.

In regard to this clonotype: The junction departs from the called germline gene at one end, perhaps through a read error. As DNA, the CDR3 is TGCAGCGTTGAGGGAGGGAACTATGGCTACATCTTC. Translation: CSVEGGNYGYIF. The chain couples TRBV29-1 to TRBJ1-2, with D unresolved. Germline V CDR1 and CDR2: SQVTM, ANQGSEA. This CDR3 is built from 12 residues.

The chain employs TRBV6-2 or TRBV6-3 and TRBJ2-3; D remains unclear. V lost 8 bases and J 1 base, leaving 16 bases between the germline ends. Germline CDR1 MNHEY, CDR2 SVGEGT. The CDR3 is made up of 15 amino acids. CDR3 loop: CASGMRQVCTDTQYF. CDR3 coding DNA: TGTGCCAGCGGGATGCGGCAAGTGTGCACAGATACGCAGTATTTT.

In its sample, this clonotype was seen a few times. The V and J genes are TRBV24-1 and TRBJ2-3; 7 bases are shared with TRBD1. Germline V gives CDR1 KGHDR, CDR2 SFDVKD. This CDR3 spans 15 amino acids. The J segment lost 0 bases and the V segment lost 7 bases, leaving 6 bases of the junction unmatched. This chain's CDR3 is CATRWGRGSTDTQYF. The CDR3 DNA is TGTGCCACCAGATGGGGCAGGGGGAGCACAGATACGCAGTATTTT.

The rearrangement joins TRBV4-3 to TRBJ2-5, with 9 bases identical to TRBD2. The CDR3 loop spans 14 amino acids. J lost 7 bases, V lost 3 bases, and 6 bases had no gene match. In germline, CDR1 is LGHNA, CDR2 YSLEER. Here the CDR3 reads CASSHGSSGGTQYF. DNA of the CDR3: TGCGCCAGCAGCCATGGGAGTAGCGGGGGGACCCAGTACTTC.

Notes on this clonotype: A read error may account for a junction end that differs from germline. The chain links TRBV29-1 to TRBJ2-1; no clear D gene. This CDR3 region has 9 residues. Germline lookup yields CDR1 SQVTM and CDR2 ANQGSEA. In DNA form, the CDR3 reads TGCAGCATTGGGAATGAACAGTTCTTC. This sequence encodes CSIGNEQFF.

With respect to this clonotype: A much more abundant neighbour one base away suggests this may be a read error. CDR3 DNA: TGTGCCAGCAGTGTGCAGGGGCGACAGACCCAGTACTTC. Translated, it gives CASSVQGRQTQYF. The chain carries TRBV28 and TRBJ2-5, with D possibly matching TRBD1 (6 bases). V dropped 5 bases and J dropped 6 bases, with 13 bases sitting between them. Germline V gene lookup returns CDR1 MDHEN and CDR2 SYDVKM. The CDR3 runs 13 residues.

As to this clonotype: Since a much larger clone is just one base distant, this may be a read error. This chain connects TRBV5-1 to TRBJ1-1, with a tentative D call TRBD1 (6 bases). CDR3 length: 15 amino acids. Germline V gene sequence: CDR1 SGHRS, CDR2 YFSETQ. Trimming took off 1 base at V and 3 bases at J, with 13 bases between the two ends. Written as DNA, the CDR3 is TGCGCCAGCAGCTTGTCCAGGGGCTGGGACACTGAAGCTTTCTTT. Amino acids: CASSLSRGWDTEAFF.

Details on this clonotype: The junction and the germline gene differ at one end; a read error may be behind it. J is TRBJ1-2 and V is TRBV11-3; TRBD1 matches 10 bases. From germline, CDR1 is SGHNT and CDR2 YENEEA. The CDR3 consists of 16 residues. The CDR3 reads CASCLVTGGEESGYTF. CDR3 coding DNA: TGTGCCAGCTGCTTAGTGACAGGGGGCGAAGAGAGTGGCTACACCTTC.

As concerns this clonotype: Sequence at one end of the junction differs from germline and may be a read error. The rearrangement uses TRBV4-1 and TRBJ2-3, with 7 bases identical to TRBD2. This CDR3 region has 17 residues. Looked up from germline, CDR1 is MGHRA and CDR2 is YSYEKL. CDR3 region: CASSQVREGGLTDTRYF. The CDR3 DNA is TGCGCCAGCAGCCAAGTGAGGGAGGGAGGGCTTACAGATACGCGGTATTTT.

This clonotype appeared a few times. The chain recombines TRBV28 with TRBJ2-7; 8 nucleotides line up with TRBD1. The germline V gene encodes CDR1 MDHEN and CDR2 SYDVKM. Unmatched junction bases numbered 8, after V lost 6 bases and J lost 1 base. The CDR3 has 15 residues. The CDR3 DNA sequence: TGTGCCAGCAGCCGTAGCCAGGGGGCTTCCTACGAGCAGTACTTC. Translation gives CASSRSQGASYEQYF.

V gene TRBV19 combines with J gene TRBJ1-2; TRBD1 might be the D (5 bases). The CDR3 has 12 amino acids. The germline V gene has CDR1 LNHDA and CDR2 SQIVND (reference sequence). Trimming took 3 bases from V and 6 from J, leaving 8 bases between them. CDR3 in amino acids: CASSMAGHGYTF. The CDR3 bases are TGTGCCAGTAGTATGGCAGGGCATGGCTACACCTTC.

The rearrangement joins TRBV6-2 or TRBV6-3 to TRBJ2-1, with a weak D call TRBD1 (6 bases). CDR3 length equals 18 residues. Trimming stripped 0 bases from V and 15 bases from J, with 30 bases between. Germline V gene data show CDR1 as MNHEY and CDR2 as SVGEGT. CDR3 sequence reads: CASSYSRGKPPRDNEWFF. In DNA form, the CDR3 reads TGTGCCAGCAGTTACTCGAGGGGGAAGCCACCCAGGGACAATGAGTGGTTCTTC.

This clonotype appeared many times. The V call is TRBV28, the J call TRBJ1-1, with D hard to call. Trimming cost V 3 bases and J 0 bases, with 8 bases left between them. Germline CDR1 is MDHEN and CDR2 is SYDVKM. This CDR3 has 14 amino acids. The CDR3 is CASSFSGLNTEAFF. The CDR3 nucleotides read TGTGCCAGCAGTTTTTCGGGCCTGAACACTGAAGCTTTCTTT.

The chain couples TRBV11-1 to TRBJ2-2; 8 nucleotides line up with TRBD1. V gave up 5 bases and J gave up 14 bases; unmatched junction bases: 16. CDR1 is SGHAT, CDR2 FQDESV, per germline (reference sequence). CDR3 length equals 15 residues. The CDR3 spells CASSNRGENTVELFF. As DNA, the CDR3 is TGTGCCAGCAGCAACAGGGGGGAGAACACCGTGGAACTGTTTTTT.

The chain couples TRBV6-6 to TRBJ1-2, with 7 bases lining up with TRBD1. Germline V gene data show CDR1 as MNHNY and CDR2 as SVGAGI (reference sequence). V lost 6 bases and J lost 7; bases outside the gene matches: 11. CDR3 length equals 14 residues. In DNA, the CDR3 is TGTGCCAGCAGAGACAGGGCCCAAGGGTTTGGCTACACCTTC. Its translation: CASRDRAQGFGYTF.